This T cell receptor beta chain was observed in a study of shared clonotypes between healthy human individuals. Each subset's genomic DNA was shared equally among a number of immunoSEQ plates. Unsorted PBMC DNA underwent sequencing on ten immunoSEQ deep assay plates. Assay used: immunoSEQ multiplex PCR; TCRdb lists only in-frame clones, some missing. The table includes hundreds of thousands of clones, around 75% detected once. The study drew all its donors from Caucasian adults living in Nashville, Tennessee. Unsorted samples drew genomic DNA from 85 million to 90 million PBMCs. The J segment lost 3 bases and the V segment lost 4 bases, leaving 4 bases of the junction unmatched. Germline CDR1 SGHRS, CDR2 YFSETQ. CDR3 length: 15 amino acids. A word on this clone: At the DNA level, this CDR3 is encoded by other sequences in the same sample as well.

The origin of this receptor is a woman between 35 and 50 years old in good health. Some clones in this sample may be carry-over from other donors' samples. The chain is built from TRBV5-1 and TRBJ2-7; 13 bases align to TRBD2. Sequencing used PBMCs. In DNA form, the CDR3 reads TGCGCCAGCAGCACGGGGACTAGCGGGGTCTACGAGCAGTACTTC. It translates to CASSTGTSGVYEQYF.